This TCR beta chain was captured by sequencing in a study of a mutant IDH1 vaccine in newly diagnosed glioma. Per the germline V gene, CDR1 is WNHNN and CDR2 is SYGVQD (reference sequence). The CDR3 extends over 13 amino acids. The V and J ends lost 6 bases and 0 bases respectively, with 8 bases between them. Of note for this clone: The antigen is unknown.

Time point given: week 11, during vaccination. One vaccine dose held 300 ug of mutant IDH1 20-mer peptide and came with topical imiquimod. The data were produced by immunoSEQ multiplex PCR, yet TCRdb's version contains in-frame clones alone and is incomplete. The table lists about 52,000 clones, roughly 90% of them singletons. The specimen comprised PBMCs, sampled from a glioma patient whose treatment included an IDH1 peptide vaccine. The chain uses TRBV10-1 and TRBJ1-1; D call uncertain. The receptor was isolated from a man aged 45 to 65 with glioma. CDR3 residues: CASSDQLNTEAFF. The CDR3 DNA follows: TGCGCCAGCAGCGATCAGTTGAACACTGAAGCTTTCTTT.